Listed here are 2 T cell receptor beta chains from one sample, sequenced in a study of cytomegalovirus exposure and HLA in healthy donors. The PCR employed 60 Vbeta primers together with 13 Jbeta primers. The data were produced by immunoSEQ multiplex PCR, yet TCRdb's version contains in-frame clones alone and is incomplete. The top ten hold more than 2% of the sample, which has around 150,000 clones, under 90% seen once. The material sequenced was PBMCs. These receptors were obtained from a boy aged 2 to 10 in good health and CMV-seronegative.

CDR3 sequence (DNA): TGTGCCAGCAGCCCGACCACACAACTAGCGGGAGGGGCCTACAATGAGCAGTTCTTC. Its protein product is CASSPTTQLAGGAYNEQFF. This chain connects TRBV7-6 to TRBJ2-1; 13 positions match TRBD2. Per germline, CDR1 SGHVS and CDR2 FNYEAQ. V trimming: 5 bases; J trimming: 2 bases; junction bases outside the gene matches: 12. The CDR3 length is 19 residues.

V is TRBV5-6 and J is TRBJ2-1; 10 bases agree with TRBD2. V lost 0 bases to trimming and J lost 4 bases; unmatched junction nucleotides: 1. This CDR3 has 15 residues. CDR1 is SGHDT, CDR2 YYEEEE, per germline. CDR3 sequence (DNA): TGTGCCAGCAGCTTGGGACTAGCGGGTTACAATGAGCAGTTCTTC. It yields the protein CASSLGLAGYNEQFF.